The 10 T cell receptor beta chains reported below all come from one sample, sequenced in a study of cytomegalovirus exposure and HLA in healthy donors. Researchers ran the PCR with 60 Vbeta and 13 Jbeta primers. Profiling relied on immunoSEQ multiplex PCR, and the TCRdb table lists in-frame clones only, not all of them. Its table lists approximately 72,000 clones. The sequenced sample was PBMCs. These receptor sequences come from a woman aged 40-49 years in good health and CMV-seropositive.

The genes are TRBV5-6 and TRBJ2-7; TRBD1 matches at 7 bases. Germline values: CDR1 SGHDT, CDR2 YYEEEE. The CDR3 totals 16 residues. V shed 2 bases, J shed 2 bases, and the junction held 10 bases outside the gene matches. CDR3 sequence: CASSFQPGQTPYEQYF. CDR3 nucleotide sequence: TGTGCCAGCAGCTTTCAGCCGGGACAGACTCCCTACGAGCAGTACTTC. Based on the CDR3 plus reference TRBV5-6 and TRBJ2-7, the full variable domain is DAGVTQSPTHLIKTRGQQVTLRCSPKSGHDTVSWYQQALGQGPQFIFQYYEEEERQRGNFPDRFSGHQFPNYSSELNVNALLLGDSALYLCASSFQPGQTPYEQYFGPGTRLTVT.

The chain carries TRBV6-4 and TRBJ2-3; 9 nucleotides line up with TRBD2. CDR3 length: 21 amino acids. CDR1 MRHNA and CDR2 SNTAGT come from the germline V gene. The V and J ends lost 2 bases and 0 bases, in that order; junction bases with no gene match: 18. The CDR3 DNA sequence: TGTGCCAGCAGTGACGCGGCGGGAGGGCCGTCGGGTCTTTCGAGCACAGATACGCAGTATTTT. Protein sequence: CASSDAAGGPSGLSSTDTQYF.

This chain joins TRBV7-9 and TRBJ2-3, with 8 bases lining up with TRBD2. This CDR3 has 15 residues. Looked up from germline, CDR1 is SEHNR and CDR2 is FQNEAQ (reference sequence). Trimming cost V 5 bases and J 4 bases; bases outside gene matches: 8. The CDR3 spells CASSLTAGGPDTQYF. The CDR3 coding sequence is TGTGCCAGCAGCCTAACGGCGGGAGGTCCAGATACGCAGTATTTT.

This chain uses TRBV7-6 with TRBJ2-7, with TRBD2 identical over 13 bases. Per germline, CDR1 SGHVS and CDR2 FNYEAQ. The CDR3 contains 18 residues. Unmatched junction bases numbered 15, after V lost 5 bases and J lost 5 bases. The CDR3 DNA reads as TGTGCCAGCAGCCTGGAGACTAGCGGGGGGAAGGGAGATAACGAGCAGTACTTC. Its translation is CASSLETSGGKGDNEQYF.

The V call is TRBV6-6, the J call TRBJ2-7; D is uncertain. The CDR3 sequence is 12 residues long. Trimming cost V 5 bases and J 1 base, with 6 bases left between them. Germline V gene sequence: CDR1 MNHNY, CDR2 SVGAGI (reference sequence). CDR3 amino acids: CASSADSYEQYF. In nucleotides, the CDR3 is TGTGCCAGCAGTGCGGATTCCTACGAGCAGTACTTC.

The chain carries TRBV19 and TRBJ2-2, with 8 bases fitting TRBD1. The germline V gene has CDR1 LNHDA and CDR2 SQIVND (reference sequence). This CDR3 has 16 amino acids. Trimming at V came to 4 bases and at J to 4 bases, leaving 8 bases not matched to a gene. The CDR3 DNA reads TGTGCCAGTAGTACCCCAGGGGGCTGGGTCACCGGGGAGCTGTTTTTT. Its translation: CASSTPGGWVTGELFF.

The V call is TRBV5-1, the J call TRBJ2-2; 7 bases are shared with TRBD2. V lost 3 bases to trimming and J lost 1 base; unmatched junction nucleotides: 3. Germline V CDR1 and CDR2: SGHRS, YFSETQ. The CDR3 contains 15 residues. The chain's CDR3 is CASSSSGENTGELFF. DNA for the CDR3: TGCGCCAGCAGCTCGAGCGGGGAGAACACCGGGGAGCTGTTTTTT.

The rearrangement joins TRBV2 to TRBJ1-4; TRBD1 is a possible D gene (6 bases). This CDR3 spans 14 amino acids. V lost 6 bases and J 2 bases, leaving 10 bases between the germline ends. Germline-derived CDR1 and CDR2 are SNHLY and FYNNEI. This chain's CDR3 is CASRLQGTNEKLFF. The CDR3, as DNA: TGTGCCAGCAGATTACAGGGTACTAATGAAAAACTGTTTTTT.

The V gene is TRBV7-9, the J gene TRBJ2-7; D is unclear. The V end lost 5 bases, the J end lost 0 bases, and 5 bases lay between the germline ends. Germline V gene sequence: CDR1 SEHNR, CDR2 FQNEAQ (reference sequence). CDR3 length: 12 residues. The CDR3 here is CASSHSSYEQYF. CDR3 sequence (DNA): TGTGCCAGCAGCCACAGCTCCTACGAGCAGTACTTC.

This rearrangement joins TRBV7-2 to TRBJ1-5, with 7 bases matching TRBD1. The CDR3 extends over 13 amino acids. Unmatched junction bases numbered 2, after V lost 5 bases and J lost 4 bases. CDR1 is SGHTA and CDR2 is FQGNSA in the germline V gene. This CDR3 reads CASSQGGNQPQHF. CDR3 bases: TGTGCCAGCAGCCAGGGGGGTAATCAGCCCCAGCATTTT.